This T cell receptor (beta chain) originates from a study of tumor and adjacent non-tumor tissue in lung cancer. Findings and caveats of the study: Compared with tumor, normal lung showed significantly lower TCR diversity.

As regards this clonotype: Its cognate antigen is unknown.

The library came from three nested PCR rounds adapted from ARM-PCR protocols. TCRdb reprocessed the multiplex PCR reads with MiXCR, giving one entry per CDR3 protein. The sample holds under 150,000 distinct CDR3 sequences; around 60% are singletons and the top ten take about 18%. Looked up from germline, CDR1 is MNHEY and CDR2 is SVGAGI. CDR3 length: 20 residues. The V gene end was trimmed by 5 bases and the J gene end by 2 bases; junction bases not matched to a gene: 21. The template was RNA from unsorted bulk tissue. This clonotype originated in a man aged 60-69 years with small cell lung cancer. J is TRBJ2-5 and V is TRBV6-5; 9 bases match TRBD1. Sequencing was carried out using lung tumor tissue. The CDR3 sequence: CASSREYGTGPHYRQETQYF. The CDR3 bases are TGTGCCAGCAGTCGAGAATATGGGACAGGGCCACATTATCGTCAAGAGACCCAGTACTTC.